These T cell receptor beta chains were read from a single sample in a study of blood T cell repertoires in COVID-19. Using immunoSEQ multiplex PCR, the repertoire was profiled, and TCRdb retains in-frame clones only, with some absent. The table has approximately 250,000 clones, 86% seen once; the top ten hold around 1.8%. Material: peripheral blood. The receptors were gathered from a man in his thirties or forties with active or convalescent COVID-19. Both conserved end residues are trimmed from each CDR3.

CDR3aa,v_gene
ASSLGGAGGPYEQY,TRBV13
ASSPWMDSANEKLF,TRBV18
SVYSGPRVDTQY,TRBV29-1
ASSLYPGKDTQY,TRBV7-3
SVADRAGPSRGYT,TRBV29-1
ASSDGSGYEQY,TRBV6-1
ASKKGSYGYT,TRBV19
ASSQDPRGTEAF,TRBV4-1
ASSLAYGKTGPYQETQY,TRBV7-9
ASSQDRGRKLF,TRBV4-1
AISRDSGNTIY,TRBV19
ASSQDRDRVHQPQH,TRBV4-2
ASSHFWQRDSHPPVSSYNSPLH,TRBV23-1
ASSSNNQPQH,TRBV27
ASSYTAGGETQY,TRBV6-2/TRBV6-3
ASSSPDRGLGYT,TRBV5-1
ASSLEGLSNQPQH,TRBV7-2
ATNRDRDEKLF,TRBV6-5
ASTPSRGQPQH,TRBV27
SVGDRHTEAF,TRBV29-1
ASSQGTGADTQY,TRBV14
ASSQDQGRREQY,TRBV4-2
ASSPTGWGNQPQH,TRBV3-1/TRBV3-2
ASSLGLATYNEQF,TRBV7-6
ASWGQGTTGELF,TRBV27
ASSPPTSGYNEQF,TRBV4-2
AWSSNRGPGNTIY,TRBV30
ASSRGGRPTYEQY,TRBV5-1
ASSYSQGSNEKLF,TRBV27
ASSVGRSGPENTIY,TRBV9
AWSITRNTEAF,TRBV30
ASSQDAEGQGSDEQY,TRBV3-1/TRBV3-2
ASLPEGGANTGELF,TRBV2
ASEGETGARMGSTEAF,TRBV3-1/TRBV3-2
ASSPMRVDDSPLH,TRBV18
ASSVATGGSSGANVLT,TRBV9
ASSSRVFERNSPLH,TRBV7-2
ASSERGMGQPQH,TRBV2
ASSEDGRGITGELF,TRBV2
ASSWNRVVRGYT,TRBV13
ASSYGGKATQY,TRBV6-5
ASSQVEGNGRELF,TRBV4-1
ASSLSPSGGAGDTQY,TRBV7-2
ASSRQGVRNTEAF,TRBV19
ASSQDRVPGEGDQPQH,TRBV4-3
AWSVGVLQY,TRBV30
AISWTGGGNQPQH,TRBV10-3
ASSGEYAVSNQPQH,TRBV6-1
ASSVARAPYNEQF,TRBV9
ASSLRGQETQY,TRBV5-4
ASSLNNRGLTDTQY,TRBV7-6
ASSYTENTEAF,TRBV6-5
ASSLGGGDNIQY,TRBV7-8
ASSIARGRSDTQY,TRBV19
AISETAGNSPLH,TRBV10-3
ASSVWGAGELF,TRBV9
ASSLDPGSYNEQF,TRBV11-3
ASSQTRINTGELF,TRBV10-2
ASSLLRVEDTEAF,TRBV14
ASSQEPSGGTDTQY,TRBV4-2